This T cell receptor (beta chain) was identified in a study of identifying expanded T cells in peripheral blood. Regarding the study as a whole: Variance in clone template counts between approximately 2-week samples significantly increased with total template count across all healthy donors.

V lost 6 bases, J lost 7 bases, and 12 bases lay in between. Germline V gene lookup returns CDR1 MNHNS and CDR2 SASEGT. This CDR3 comprises 12 residues. Some clones are missing from TCRdb's copy, which holds only in-frame ones; the method was immunoSEQ multiplex PCR. This table holds some 130,000 clones, around nine tenths found once. Healthy donors had no documented immune events, such as infections, while sampled. Notes on this clone: The antigen remains undetermined.

The chain uses TRBV6-1 and TRBJ1-1; D possibly corresponds to TRBD1 (5 bases). The origin of this receptor is a person aged 18-70 years in good health. Input material: blood. The CDR3 DNA sequence: TGTGCCAGCAGGGGGGTTGAGGGTGAAGCTTTCTTT. Translating gives CASRGVEGEAFF.